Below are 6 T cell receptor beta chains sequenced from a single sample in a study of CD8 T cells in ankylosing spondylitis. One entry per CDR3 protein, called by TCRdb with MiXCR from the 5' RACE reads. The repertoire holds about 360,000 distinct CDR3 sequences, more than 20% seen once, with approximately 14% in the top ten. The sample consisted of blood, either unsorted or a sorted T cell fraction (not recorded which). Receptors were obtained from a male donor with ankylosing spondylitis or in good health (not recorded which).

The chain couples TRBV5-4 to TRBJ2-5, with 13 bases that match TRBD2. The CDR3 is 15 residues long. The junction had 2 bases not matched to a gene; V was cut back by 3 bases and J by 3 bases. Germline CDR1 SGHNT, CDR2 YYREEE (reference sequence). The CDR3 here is CASSWGLAGKETQYF. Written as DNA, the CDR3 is TGTGCCAGCAGCTGGGGACTAGCGGGAAAAGAGACCCAGTACTTC.

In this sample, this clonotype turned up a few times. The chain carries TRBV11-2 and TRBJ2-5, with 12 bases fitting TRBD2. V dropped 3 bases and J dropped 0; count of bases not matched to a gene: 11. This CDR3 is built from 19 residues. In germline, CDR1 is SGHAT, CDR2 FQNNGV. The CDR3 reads CASSFRLAGELKYQETQYF. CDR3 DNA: TGTGCCAGCAGCTTCCGACTAGCGGGGGAGCTGAAGTACCAAGAGACCCAGTACTTC.

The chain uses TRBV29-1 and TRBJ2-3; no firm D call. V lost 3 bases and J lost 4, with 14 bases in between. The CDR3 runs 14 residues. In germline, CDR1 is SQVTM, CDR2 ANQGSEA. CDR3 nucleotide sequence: TGCAGCGTTGAGGGCTCCCGGGTGGCAGATACGCAGTATTTT. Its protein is CSVEGSRVADTQYF.

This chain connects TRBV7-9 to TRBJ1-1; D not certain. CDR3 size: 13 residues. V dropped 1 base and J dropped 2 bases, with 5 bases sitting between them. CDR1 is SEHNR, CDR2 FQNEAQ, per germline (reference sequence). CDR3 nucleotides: TGTGCCAGCAGCTTAGGGGATAACACTGAAGCTTTCTTT. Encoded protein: CASSLGDNTEAFF.

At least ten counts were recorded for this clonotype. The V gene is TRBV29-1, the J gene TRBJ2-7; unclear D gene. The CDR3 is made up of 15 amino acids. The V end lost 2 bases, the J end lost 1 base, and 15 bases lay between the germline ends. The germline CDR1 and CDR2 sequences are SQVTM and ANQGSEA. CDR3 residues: CSVENKGTESYEQYF. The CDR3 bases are TGCAGCGTTGAAAATAAGGGTACAGAATCCTACGAGCAGTACTTC.

CDR3 sequence (DNA): TGCAGCGTTGAGGCGATATACACTGAAGCTTTCTTT. This sequence encodes CSVEAIYTEAFF. The chain employs TRBV29-1 and TRBJ1-1, with unresolved D. The V end was cut by 3 bases, the J end by 3 bases, with 8 bases between. This CDR3 has 12 amino acids. Germline V gene sequence: CDR1 SQVTM, CDR2 ANQGSEA.